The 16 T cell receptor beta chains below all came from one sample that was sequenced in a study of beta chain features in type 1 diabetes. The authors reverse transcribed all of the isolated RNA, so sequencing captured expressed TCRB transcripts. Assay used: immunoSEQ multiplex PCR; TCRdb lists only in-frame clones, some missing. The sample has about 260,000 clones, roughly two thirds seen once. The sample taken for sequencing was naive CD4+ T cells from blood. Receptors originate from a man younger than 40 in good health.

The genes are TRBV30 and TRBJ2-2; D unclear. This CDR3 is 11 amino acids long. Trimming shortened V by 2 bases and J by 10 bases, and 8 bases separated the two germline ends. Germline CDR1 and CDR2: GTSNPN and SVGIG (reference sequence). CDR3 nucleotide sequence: TGTGCCTGGAGTCTACCGGAGGAGCTGTTTTTT. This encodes CAWSLPEELFF.

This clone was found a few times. The CDR3 DNA sequence: TGTGCCTGGAGTGTCTTCGGGACTAGTCCCAATGAGCAGTTCTTC. It is translated as CAWSVFGTSPNEQFF. The chain couples TRBV30 to TRBJ2-1; TRBD2 matches at 8 bases. CDR1 GTSNPN and CDR2 SVGIG come from the germline V gene (reference sequence). The CDR3 totals 15 residues. J lost 6 bases, V lost 0 bases, and 7 bases had no gene match.

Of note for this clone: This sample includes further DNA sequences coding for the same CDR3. The CDR3 DNA sequence: TGTGCCTGGAGTGTATCGGCGAACACTGAAGCTTTCTTT. It encodes CAWSVSANTEAFF. This chain links TRBV30 with TRBJ1-1; D uncertain. There are 13 residues in the CDR3. Germline CDR1 is GTSNPN and CDR2 is SVGIG (reference sequence). The V end lost 0 bases, the J end lost 1 base, and 6 bases lay between the germline ends.

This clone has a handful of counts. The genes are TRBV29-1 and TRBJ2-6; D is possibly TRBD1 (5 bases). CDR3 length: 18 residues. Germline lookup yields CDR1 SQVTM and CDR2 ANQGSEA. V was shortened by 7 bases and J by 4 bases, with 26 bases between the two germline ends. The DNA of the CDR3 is TGCAGCGCCTTCGTAAACAGGTTCCCCTGGGAAGGGGCCAACGTCCTGACTTTC. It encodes CSAFVNRFPWEGANVLTF.

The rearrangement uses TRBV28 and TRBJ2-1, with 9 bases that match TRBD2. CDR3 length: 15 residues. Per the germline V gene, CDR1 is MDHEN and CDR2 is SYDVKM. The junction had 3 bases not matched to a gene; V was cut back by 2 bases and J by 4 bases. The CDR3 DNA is TGTGCCAGCAGTTTAAGACTAGCGGAATACAATGAGCAGTTCTTC. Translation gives CASSLRLAEYNEQFF.

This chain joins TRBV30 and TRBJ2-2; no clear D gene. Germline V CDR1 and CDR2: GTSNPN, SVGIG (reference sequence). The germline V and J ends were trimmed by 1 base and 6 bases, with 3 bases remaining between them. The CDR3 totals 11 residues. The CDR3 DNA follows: TGTGCCTGGAGTGGACCCGGGGAGCTGTTTTTT. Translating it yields CAWSGPGELFF.

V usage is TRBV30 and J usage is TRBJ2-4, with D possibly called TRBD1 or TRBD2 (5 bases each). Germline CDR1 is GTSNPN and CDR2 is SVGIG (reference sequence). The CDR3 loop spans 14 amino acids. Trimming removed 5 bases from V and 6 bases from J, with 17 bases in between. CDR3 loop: CAWAGPAGGNIQYF. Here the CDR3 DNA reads TGTGCCTGGGCCGGCCCGGCTGGGGGAAACATTCAGTACTTC.

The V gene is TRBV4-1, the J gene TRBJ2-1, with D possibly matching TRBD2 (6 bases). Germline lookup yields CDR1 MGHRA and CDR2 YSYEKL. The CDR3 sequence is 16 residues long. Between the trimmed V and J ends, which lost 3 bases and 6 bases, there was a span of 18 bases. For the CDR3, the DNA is TGCGCCAGCAGCCACGCCGGGACGCGGGGCGGCAATGAGCAGTTCTTC. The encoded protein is CASSHAGTRGGNEQFF.

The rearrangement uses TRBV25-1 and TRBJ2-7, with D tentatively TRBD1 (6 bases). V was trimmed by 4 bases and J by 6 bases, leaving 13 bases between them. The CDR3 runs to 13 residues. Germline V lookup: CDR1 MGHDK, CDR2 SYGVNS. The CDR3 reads CASSVTGFSEQYF. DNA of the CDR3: TGTGCCAGCAGTGTTACAGGGTTTAGCGAGCAGTACTTC.

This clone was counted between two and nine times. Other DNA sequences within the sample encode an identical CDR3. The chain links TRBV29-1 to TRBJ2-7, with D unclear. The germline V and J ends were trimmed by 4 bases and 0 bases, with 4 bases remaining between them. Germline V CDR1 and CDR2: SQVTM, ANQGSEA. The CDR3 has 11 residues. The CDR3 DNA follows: TGCAGCGTTGTCGTCTCCTACGAGCAGTACTTC. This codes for CSVVVSYEQYF.

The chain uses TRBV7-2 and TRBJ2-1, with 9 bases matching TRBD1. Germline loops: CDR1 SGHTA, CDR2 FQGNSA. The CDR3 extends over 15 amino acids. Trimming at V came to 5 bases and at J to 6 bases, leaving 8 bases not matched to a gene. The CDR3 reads CASSAVGQGGNEQFF. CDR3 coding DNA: TGTGCCAGCAGCGCGGTGGGACAGGGAGGCAATGAGCAGTTCTTC.

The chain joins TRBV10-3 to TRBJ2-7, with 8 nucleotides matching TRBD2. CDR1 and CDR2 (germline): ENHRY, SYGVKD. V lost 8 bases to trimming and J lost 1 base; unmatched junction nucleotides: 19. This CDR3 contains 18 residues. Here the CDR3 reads CAISNGGGPGLASYEQYF. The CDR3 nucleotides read TGTGCCATCTCGAACGGCGGGGGGCCAGGACTAGCATCCTACGAGCAGTACTTC.

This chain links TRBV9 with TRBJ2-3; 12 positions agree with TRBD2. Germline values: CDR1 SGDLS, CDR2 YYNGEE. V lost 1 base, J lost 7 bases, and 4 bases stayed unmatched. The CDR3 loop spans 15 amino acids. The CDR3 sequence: CASSVLAGGLYTQYF. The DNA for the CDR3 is TGTGCCAGCAGCGTACTAGCGGGGGGGCTGTATACGCAGTATTTT.

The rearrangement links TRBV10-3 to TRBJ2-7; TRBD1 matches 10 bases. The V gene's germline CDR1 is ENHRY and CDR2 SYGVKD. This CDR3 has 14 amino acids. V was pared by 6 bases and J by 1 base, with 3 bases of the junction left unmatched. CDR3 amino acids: CAIRGQGLSYEQYF. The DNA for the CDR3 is TGTGCCATCAGGGGACAGGGGCTTTCCTACGAGCAGTACTTC.

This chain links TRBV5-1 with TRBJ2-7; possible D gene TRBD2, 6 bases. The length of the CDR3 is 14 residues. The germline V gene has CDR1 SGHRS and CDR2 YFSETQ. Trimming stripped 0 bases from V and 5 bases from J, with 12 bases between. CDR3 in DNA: TGCGCCAGCAGCTTGGGGCGCGGGATAGACGAGCAGTACTTC. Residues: CASSLGRGIDEQYF.

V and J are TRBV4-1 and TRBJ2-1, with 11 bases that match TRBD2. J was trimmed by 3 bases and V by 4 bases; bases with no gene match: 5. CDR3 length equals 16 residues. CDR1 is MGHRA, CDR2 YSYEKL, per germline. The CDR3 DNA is TGCGCCAGCAGCCGGCTGGGACTAGCGGTCTACAATGAGCAGTTCTTC. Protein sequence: CASSRLGLAVYNEQFF.